One sample yielded the 13 T cell receptor beta chains listed below, sequenced in a study of blood T cells in healthy people across ages. Alongside a J-beta primer mix, a sample-barcoded 5' primer served in a second PCR lasting about 7 to 11 cycles. TCRdb ran MiXCR on the 5' RACE reads and lists one entry per CDR3 protein. The sample holds 550,000 to 650,000 distinct CDR3 sequences; around 27% are singletons and the top ten take approximately 3.6%. These same records also appear under a second study, on T cells of mothers and their children.

The sample was blood. All receptors derive from a boy aged 2 to 9 in good health.

There are a few counts of this clonotype. The chain combines TRBV3-1 with TRBJ2-1; possibly TRBD2 for D (6 bases). The CDR3 totals 16 residues. Deletions cut 0 bases from V and 8 bases from J, with 17 bases between. The germline CDR1 and CDR2 sequences are LGHDT and YNNKEL (reference sequence). This CDR3 is CASSQEVTRRLDEQFF. CDR3 coding DNA: TGTGCCAGCAGCCAAGAAGTGACTAGGAGGTTGGATGAGCAGTTCTTC.

This chain links TRBV7-2 with TRBJ2-5; D is unresolved. The assigned J gene may be wrong: the sequence end matches TRBJ2-7 better. The CDR3 has 14 amino acids. Germline assignment: CDR1 SGHTA and CDR2 FQGNSA. The CDR3 loop reads CASSLAGEPYEQYF. The CDR3 nucleotides read TGTGCCAGCAGCTTAGCTGGAGAGCCCTACGAGCAGTACTTC.

The V call is TRBV20-1, the J call TRBJ2-5; D is perhaps TRBD1 or TRBD2 (5 bases each). With 0 bases removed from V and 3 bases from J, the gap between germline ends came to 11 bases. Germline CDR1 and CDR2: DFQATT and SNEGSKA (reference sequence). This CDR3 spans 14 amino acids. In nucleotides, the CDR3 is TGCAGTGCTAGAGATTCGGGGACGGAAGAGACCCAGTACTTC. Translating it yields CSARDSGTEETQYF.

A word on this clonotype: A much larger clone differs from this one at a single base, so this may be a read error. The chain has TRBV7-2 and TRBJ2-7, with 8 bases that match TRBD2. Germline V CDR1 and CDR2: SGHTA, FQGNSA. The ends lost 2 bases at V and 3 bases at J; junction bases unmatched: 6. This CDR3 region has 15 residues. CDR3 amino acids: CASSLLPSGRYEQYF. The CDR3 coding sequence is TGTGCCAGCAGCTTACTACCTAGCGGGCGCTACGAGCAGTACTTC.

CDR3 sequence reads: CSARAGDRGGSPLHF. As DNA, the CDR3 is TGCAGTGCCCGAGCCGGAGACAGGGGAGGCTCACCCCTCCACTTT. The rearrangement links TRBV20-1 to TRBJ1-6, with 8 positions matching TRBD1. This CDR3 has 15 amino acids. With V trimmed by 6 bases and J by 10 bases, 14 bases remained unmatched. Germline CDR1 is DFQATT and CDR2 is SNEGSKA (reference sequence).

The table lists this clonotype with a count of one. The chain recombines TRBV12-3 or TRBV12-4 with TRBJ2-1; D is unclear. This CDR3 has 11 amino acids. Trimming pared 9 bases from V and 3 bases from J, leaving 6 bases between. CDR3 coding DNA: TGTGCCAGTTGGGACTACAATGAGCAGTTCTTC. Its translation: CASWDYNEQFF.

In this sample, this clonotype turned up once. This chain connects TRBV30 to TRBJ2-5, with 7 bases matching TRBD2. Germline V gene lookup returns CDR1 GTSNPN and CDR2 SVGIG (reference sequence). This CDR3 has 15 amino acids. V was clipped by 4 bases and J by 1 base; unmatched bases: 9. The CDR3: CAWTRPWGGQETQYF. CDR3 DNA: TGTGCCTGGACCCGCCCTTGGGGGGGCCAAGAGACCCAGTACTTC.

This clonotype has only a few counts. This chain connects TRBV7-8 to TRBJ2-1; 8 nucleotides line up with TRBD2. The CDR3 covers 16 residues. The germline gives CDR1 SGHVS, CDR2 FQNEAQ. J gave up 4 bases and V 1 base, and 6 bases lay outside the gene matches. The CDR3 loop reads CASSLGAGALYNEQFF. The CDR3 nucleotides are TGTGCCAGCAGCTTAGGAGCGGGGGCCTTATACAATGAGCAGTTCTTC. Full variable domain (missing parts from reference TRBV7-8 and TRBJ2-1): GAGVSQSPRYKVAKRGQDVALRCDPISGHVSLFWYQQALGQGPEFLTYFQNEAQLDKSGLPSDRFFAERPEGSVSTLKIQRTQQEDSAVYLCASSLGAGALYNEQFFGPGTRLTVL.

The gene calls are TRBV11-2 and TRBJ2-5; 11 bases match TRBD2. The DNA end lines up better with TRBJ2-7; the J call may be wrong. The CDR3 length is 15 residues. In germline, CDR1 is SGHAT, CDR2 FQNNGV. CDR3 residues: CASSLEGLAAYEQYF. The CDR3 DNA is TGTGCCAGCAGCTTGGAGGGACTAGCGGCTTACGAGCAGTACTTC.

This chain uses TRBV27 with TRBJ2-3, with a tentative D call TRBD1 (6 bases). Trimming removed 2 bases at V and 1 base at J, with 10 bases between. Per the germline V gene, CDR1 is MNHEY and CDR2 is SMNVEV (reference sequence). The CDR3 extends over 15 amino acids. CDR3 DNA sequence: TGTGCCAGCAGTTTAACAGGGAGTGGCACAGATACGCAGTATTTT. Its protein product is CASSLTGSGTDTQYF.

This clonotype has just a few counts. The rearrangement uses TRBV30 and TRBJ2-5; D uncertain. Per the germline V gene, CDR1 is GTSNPN and CDR2 is SVGIG (reference sequence). The CDR3 loop spans 13 amino acids. V gave up 0 bases and J gave up 0 bases, with 5 bases separating them. The chain's CDR3 is CAWSVGHQETQYF. The CDR3 nucleotides read TGTGCCTGGAGTGTGGGTCACCAAGAGACCCAGTACTTC.

V is TRBV5-1 and J is TRBJ1-1; TRBD1 might be the D (6 bases). The ends were cut back, 3 bases at V and 1 base at J, with 19 bases in the middle. Germline V gene lookup returns CDR1 SGHRS and CDR2 YFSETQ. This CDR3 region has 17 residues. The CDR3 coding sequence is TGCGCCAGCAGCTCGACGGAAGGGGGGTGGACGAACACTGAAGCTTTCTTT. Translating gives CASSSTEGGWTNTEAFF.

This clonotype was found many times. The chain employs TRBV2 and TRBJ2-5, with a tentative D call TRBD2 (5 bases). Trimming removed 4 bases at V and 1 base at J, with 10 bases between. This CDR3 spans 14 amino acids. The germline gives CDR1 SNHLY, CDR2 FYNNEI. The CDR3 here is CASSGRRAQETQYF. The CDR3 DNA reads TGTGCCAGCAGTGGTAGGCGGGCCCAAGAGACCCAGTACTTC. The entire variable domain, with the rest obtained from reference TRBV2 and TRBJ2-5, is as follows: EPEVTQTPSHQVTQMGQEVILRCVPISNHLYFYWYRQILGQKVEFLVSFYNNEISEKSEIFDDQFSVERPDGSNFTLKIRSTKLEDSAMYFCASSGRRAQETQYFGPGTRLLVL.